This T cell receptor (beta chain) was observed in a study of OX40 agonist ivuxolimab in advanced cancers. Study-level points and caveats: Researchers did not establish what antigens the expanded peripheral T cells target. Within 6 weeks, CD4+ and CD8+ blood T cells expanded clonally at 0.1 to 3.0 mg/kg.

The CDR3 length is 15 residues. After removal of 5 bases from V and 9 bases from J, the junction contained 7 bases not matched to a gene. The germline V gene encodes CDR1 SGHTA and CDR2 FQGTGA. For this clone: No antigen is known for it.

Repertoires were generated with immunoSEQ multiplex PCR, while TCRdb's copy carries only in-frame clones and drops some. The sample lists some 98,000 clones; approximately 93% were seen once. The material sequenced was CD4+ or CD8+ T cells sorted from blood, taken in a trial of the OX40 agonist ivuxolimab. This sequence was found in an adult with an advanced solid tumor such as melanoma, head and neck, liver or kidney cancer. V gene TRBV7-3 combines with J gene TRBJ2-1; 13 bases fit TRBD2. The CDR3 region has the DNA TGTGCCAGCAGCCCCACTAGCGGGGGGGCTGTTGAGCAGTTCTTC. As protein: CASSPTSGGAVEQFF.